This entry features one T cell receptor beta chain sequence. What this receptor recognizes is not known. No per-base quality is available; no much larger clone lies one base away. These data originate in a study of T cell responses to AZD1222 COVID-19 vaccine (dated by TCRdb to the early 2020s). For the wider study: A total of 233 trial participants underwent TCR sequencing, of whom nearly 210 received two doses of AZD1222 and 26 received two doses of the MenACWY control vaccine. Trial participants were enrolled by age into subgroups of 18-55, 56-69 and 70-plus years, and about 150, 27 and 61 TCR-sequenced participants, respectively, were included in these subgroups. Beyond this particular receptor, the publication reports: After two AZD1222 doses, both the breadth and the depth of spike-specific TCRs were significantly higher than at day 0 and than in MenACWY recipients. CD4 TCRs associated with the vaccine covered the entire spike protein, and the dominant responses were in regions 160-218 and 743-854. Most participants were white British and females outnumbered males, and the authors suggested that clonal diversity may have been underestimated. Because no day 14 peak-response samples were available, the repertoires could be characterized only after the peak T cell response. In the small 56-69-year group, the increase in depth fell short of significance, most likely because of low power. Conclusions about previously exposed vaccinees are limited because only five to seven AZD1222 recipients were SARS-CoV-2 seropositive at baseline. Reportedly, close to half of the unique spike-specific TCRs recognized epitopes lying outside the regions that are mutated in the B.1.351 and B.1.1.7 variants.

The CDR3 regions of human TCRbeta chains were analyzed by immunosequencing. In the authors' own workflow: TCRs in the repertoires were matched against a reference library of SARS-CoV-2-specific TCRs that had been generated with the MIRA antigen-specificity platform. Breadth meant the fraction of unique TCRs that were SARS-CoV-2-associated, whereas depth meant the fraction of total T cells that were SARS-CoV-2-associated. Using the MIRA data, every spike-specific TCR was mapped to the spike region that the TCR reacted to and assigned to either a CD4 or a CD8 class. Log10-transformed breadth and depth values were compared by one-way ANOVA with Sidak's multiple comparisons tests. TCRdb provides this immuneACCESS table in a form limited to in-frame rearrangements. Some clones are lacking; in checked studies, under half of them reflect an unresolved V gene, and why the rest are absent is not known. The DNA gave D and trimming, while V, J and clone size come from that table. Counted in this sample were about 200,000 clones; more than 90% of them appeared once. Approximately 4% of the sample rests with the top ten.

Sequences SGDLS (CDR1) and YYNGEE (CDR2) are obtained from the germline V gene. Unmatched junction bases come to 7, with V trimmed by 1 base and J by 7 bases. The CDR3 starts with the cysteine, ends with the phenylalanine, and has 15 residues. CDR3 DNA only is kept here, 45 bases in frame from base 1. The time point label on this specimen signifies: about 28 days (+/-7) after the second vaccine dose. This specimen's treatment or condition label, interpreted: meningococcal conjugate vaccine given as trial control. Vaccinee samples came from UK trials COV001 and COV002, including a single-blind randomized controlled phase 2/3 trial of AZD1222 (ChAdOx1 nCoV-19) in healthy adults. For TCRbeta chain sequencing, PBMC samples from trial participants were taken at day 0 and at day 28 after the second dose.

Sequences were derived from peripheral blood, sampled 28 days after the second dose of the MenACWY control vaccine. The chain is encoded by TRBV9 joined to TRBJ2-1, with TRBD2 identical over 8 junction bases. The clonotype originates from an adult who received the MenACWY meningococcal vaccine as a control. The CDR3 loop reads CASSVSSGSLNEQFF. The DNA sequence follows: TGTGCCAGCAGCGTATCAAGCGGGAGTTTAAATGAGCAGTTCTTC. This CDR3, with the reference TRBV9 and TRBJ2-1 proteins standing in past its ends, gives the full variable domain DSGVTQTPKHLITATGQRVTLRCSPRSGDLSVYWYQQSLDQGLQFLIQYYNGEERAKGNILERFSAQQFPDLHSELNLSSLELGDSALYFCASSVSSGSLNEQFFGPGTRLTVL.